The 31 T cell receptor beta chains given below trace back to one sample, sequenced in a study of blood T cell repertoires in COVID-19. Sequencing used immunoSEQ multiplex PCR; TCRdb keeps in-frame clones, though not all of them. The sample has fewer than 110,000 clones, more than 70% seen once; the top ten hold under 14%. Material: peripheral blood. These receptors came from a woman younger than 45 with acute or convalescent COVID-19.

This chain joins TRBV28 and TRBJ1-6; 12 bases map to TRBD1. Trimming took 4 bases from V and 5 from J; bases not matched to a gene: 6. The CDR3 has 17 residues. Germline assignment: CDR1 MDHEN and CDR2 SYDVKM. This chain's CDR3 is CASSSPGQGANNSPLHF. In nucleotides, the CDR3 is TGTGCCAGCAGTTCCCCGGGACAGGGGGCCAATAATTCACCCCTCCACTTT.

The chain recombines TRBV27 with TRBJ1-1, with 7 bases aligning to TRBD1. Germline CDR1 is MNHEY and CDR2 is SMNVEV (reference sequence). The CDR3 has 14 residues. V lost 3 bases to trimming and J lost 4 bases; unmatched junction nucleotides: 5. The CDR3 is CASSLKGAATEAFF. The CDR3 DNA sequence: TGTGCCAGCAGTTTGAAGGGGGCGGCCACTGAAGCTTTCTTT.

This rearrangement joins TRBV12-3 or TRBV12-4 to TRBJ1-4; D is ambiguous. The CDR3 length is 13 residues. The V and J ends lost 0 bases and 8 bases respectively, with 7 bases between them. The chain's CDR3 is CASSLAYEEKLFF. The DNA for the CDR3 is TGTGCCAGCAGTTTAGCTTACGAGGAAAAACTGTTTTTT.

V is TRBV19 and J is TRBJ2-1; 12 positions match TRBD2. Germline V gives CDR1 LNHDA, CDR2 SQIVND (reference sequence). Losses at the gene ends were 1 base for V and 6 bases for J; bases not matched to a gene: 7. The length of the CDR3 is 17 residues. CDR3 nucleotide sequence: TGTGCCAGTAGTATAGGTGCTAGCGGGGGGGCTCGCAATGAGCAGTTCTTC. Its protein product is CASSIGASGGARNEQFF.

The chain uses TRBV30 and TRBJ2-4; D ambiguous. Trimming removed 3 bases from V and 7 bases from J, with 13 bases in between. Germline V CDR1 and CDR2: GTSNPN, SVGIG (reference sequence). The CDR3 sequence is 13 residues long. The CDR3: CAWRDGLRNIQYF. In DNA form, the CDR3 reads TGTGCCTGGAGAGACGGCCTGAGGAACATTCAGTACTTC.

The gene calls are TRBV6-5 and TRBJ1-6; TRBD1 aligns across 9 bases. This CDR3 comprises 15 residues. V lost 5 bases and J lost 9; bases outside the gene matches: 8. The germline gives CDR1 MNHEY, CDR2 SVGAGI. The CDR3 here is CASSQTGGDFSPLHF. CDR3 DNA: TGTGCCAGCAGTCAGACAGGGGGAGATTTTTCACCCCTCCACTTT.

V and J are TRBV5-1 and TRBJ2-3; D remains ambiguous. This CDR3 is built from 14 residues. Trimming pared 2 bases from V and 2 bases from J, leaving 9 bases between. Germline values: CDR1 SGHRS, CDR2 YFSETQ. CDR3 sequence (DNA): TGCGCCAGCAGCTTCAGGCAATCCACAGATACGCAGTATTTT. It encodes CASSFRQSTDTQYF.

V gene TRBV15 combines with J gene TRBJ1-5; tentative D call: TRBD1 (5 bases). With 0 bases removed from V and 0 bases from J, the gap between germline ends came to 12 bases. CDR3 length: 17 amino acids. Germline CDR1 and CDR2: LNHNV and YYDKDF (reference sequence). The CDR3 DNA is TGTGCCACCAGCAGAGATTTGGACACTTATAGCAATCAGCCCCAGCATTTT. Translation gives CATSRDLDTYSNQPQHF.

The chain couples TRBV3-1 (or the pseudogene TRBV3-2) to TRBJ2-2, with D uncertain. V dropped 0 bases and J dropped 11 bases, with 13 bases sitting between them. This CDR3 has 14 amino acids. CDR1 LGHDT and CDR2 YNNKEL come from the germline V gene (reference sequence). DNA for the CDR3: TGTGCCAGCAGCCAAGATACGGTGGGCAGAGAGCTGTTTTTT. Encoded protein: CASSQDTVGRELFF.

This chain uses TRBV6-6 with TRBJ2-7, with no clear D. Trimming cost V 5 bases and J 6 bases, with 8 bases left between them. The germline V gene encodes CDR1 MNHNY and CDR2 SVGAGI (reference sequence). This CDR3 has 11 residues. CDR3 DNA: TGTGCCAGCAGTAAGATCGGCGAGCAGTACTTC. Its protein product is CASSKIGEQYF.

V usage is TRBV12-3 or TRBV12-4 and J usage is TRBJ2-7, with TRBD1 as a possible D gene (5 bases). The CDR3 is made up of 10 amino acids. Trimming took 8 bases from V and 6 from J, leaving 8 bases between them. CDR3 coding DNA: TGTGCCAGCCAGGGTTCCGAGCAGTACTTC. Protein: CASQGSEQYF.

The CDR3 nucleotides are TGTGCCAGCAGTTTTGTGCAGGGCTTTTACAATGAGCAGTTCTTC. Translation: CASSFVQGFYNEQFF. The rearrangement joins TRBV28 to TRBJ2-1, with D perhaps TRBD1 (5 bases). V was trimmed by 3 bases and J by 4 bases, leaving 13 bases between them. The V gene's germline CDR1 is MDHEN and CDR2 SYDVKM. There are 15 residues in the CDR3.

This rearrangement joins TRBV10-3 to TRBJ1-4; TRBD1 matches 9 bases. This CDR3 spans 16 amino acids. With 2 bases clipped from V and 8 bases from J, the junction kept 9 bases outside the gene matches. Per the germline V gene, CDR1 is ENHRY and CDR2 is SYGVKD. DNA for the CDR3: TGTGCCATCAGTGAGGGGTGGACAGGGGAGCGGGAAAAACTGTTTTTT. As protein: CAISEGWTGEREKLFF.

In its sample, this clone ranks as medium-sized. The CDR3 DNA is TGTGCCAGCAGTTGGACTCCCGCCGAGCAGTACTTC. Amino acid sequence: CASSWTPAEQYF. The rearrangement uses TRBV12-3 or TRBV12-4 and TRBJ2-7, with D tentatively TRBD2 (5 bases). This CDR3 region has 12 residues. V lost 4 bases and J lost 6, with 10 bases in between.

This clone was counted once. The chain combines TRBV4-1 with TRBJ2-2, with D possibly matching TRBD2 (7 bases). Between the trimmed V and J ends, which lost 4 bases and 7 bases, there was a span of 25 bases. This CDR3 region has 18 residues. From germline, CDR1 is MGHRA and CDR2 YSYEKL. The DNA of the CDR3 is TGCGCCAGCAGCCCCGTCGGGGGGCACTCATATCGGGGCGGGGAGCTGTTTTTT. Translation gives CASSPVGGHSYRGGELFF.

Only one count was recorded for this clone. The V gene is TRBV6-4, the J gene TRBJ2-1; D might be TRBD2 (7 bases). Germline lookup yields CDR1 MRHNA and CDR2 SNTAGT. This CDR3 region has 16 residues. Trimming pared 6 bases from V and 9 bases from J, leaving 24 bases between. The CDR3 spells CASSPTRGGGTSEQFF. Here the CDR3 DNA reads TGTGCCAGCAGCCCCACTCGAGGCGGGGGCACGTCTGAGCAGTTCTTC.

The V gene is TRBV27, the J gene TRBJ1-2, with D possibly TRBD1 on 5 matching bases. Germline CDR1 and CDR2: MNHEY and SMNVEV (reference sequence). The ends were cut back, 7 bases at V and 0 bases at J, with 12 bases in the middle. This CDR3 spans 14 amino acids. The CDR3 sequence: CASNPGDSNYGYTF. DNA of the CDR3: TGTGCCAGCAACCCGGGGGATTCTAACTATGGCTACACCTTC.

The chain couples TRBV27 to TRBJ2-4; 11 nucleotides line up with TRBD1. Germline CDR1 reads MNHEY; CDR2 reads SMNVEV (reference sequence). V was pared by 10 bases and J by 1 base, with 18 bases of the junction left unmatched. The CDR3 is 19 amino acids. Here the CDR3 reads CAILERGQGASFAKNIQYF. The DNA for the CDR3 is TGTGCCATCCTAGAACGAGGACAGGGGGCCTCTTTTGCCAAAAACATTCAGTACTTC.

DNA of the CDR3: TGCGCCAGCACAAAATTAGCTTCCACCGGGGAGCTGTTTTTT. This codes for CASTKLASTGELFF. The chain has TRBV5-1 and TRBJ2-2; D call uncertain. V was shortened by 6 bases and J by 4 bases, with 13 bases between the two germline ends. The CDR3 runs to 14 residues. Germline CDR1 reads SGHRS; CDR2 reads YFSETQ.

The chain links TRBV6-4 to TRBJ2-2; 8 nucleotides line up with TRBD1. Germline V gene lookup returns CDR1 MRHNA and CDR2 SNTAGT. The trim removed 3 bases at V and 5 bases at J, leaving 5 bases unmatched. The CDR3 is made up of 15 amino acids. The CDR3 loop reads CASSEDRVRTGELFF. In DNA form, the CDR3 reads TGTGCCAGCAGTGAGGACAGGGTAAGGACCGGGGAGCTGTTTTTT.

The rearrangement links TRBV4-2 to TRBJ1-4; 8 nucleotides line up with TRBD1. With 4 bases clipped from V and 4 bases from J, the junction kept 8 bases outside the gene matches. Germline V gene data show CDR1 as LGHNA and CDR2 as YNFKEQ. The CDR3 runs to 16 residues. The CDR3 reads CASSPQTGVNNEKLFF. The CDR3 DNA is TGTGCCAGCAGCCCTCAGACAGGGGTGAATAATGAAAAACTGTTTTTT.

V is TRBV5-1 and J is TRBJ2-1; 9 bases fit TRBD2. Trimming took 4 bases from V and 6 from J; bases not matched to a gene: 11. Germline loops: CDR1 SGHRS, CDR2 YFSETQ. The CDR3 is 16 amino acids. The CDR3 DNA reads TGCGCCAGCAGCGCCCGACTAGCGGCAAGACCCAATGAGCAGTTCTTC. Its translation: CASSARLAARPNEQFF. The whole variable domain, filled in from reference TRBV5-1 and TRBJ2-1, reads KAGVTQTPRYLIKTRGQQVTLSCSPISGHRSVSWYQQTPGQGLQFLFEYFSETQRNKGNFPGRFSGRQFSNSRSEMNVSTLELGDSALYLCASSARLAARPNEQFFGPGTRLTVL.

The V gene is TRBV2, the J gene TRBJ1-1; D is unresolved. Germline CDR1 reads SNHLY; CDR2 reads FYNNEI. Trimming shortened V by 5 bases and J by 0 bases, and 10 bases separated the two germline ends. The CDR3 totals 14 residues. CDR3 amino acids: CASSTSQLNTEAFF. DNA of the CDR3: TGTGCCAGCAGTACCTCACAGCTGAACACTGAAGCTTTCTTT.

The rearrangement links TRBV28 to TRBJ1-2; the match to TRBD1 covers 9 bases. V lost 5 bases to trimming and J lost 8 bases; unmatched junction nucleotides: 9. The CDR3 extends over 14 amino acids. Germline V gene sequence: CDR1 MDHEN, CDR2 SYDVKM. DNA for the CDR3: TGTGCCAGCAGTCGGGGGGGGACAGGGAAAGGCTACACCTTC. It codes for CASSRGGTGKGYTF.

The gene calls are TRBV5-6 and TRBJ1-5; D not resolved. Germline V gene data show CDR1 as SGHDT and CDR2 as YYEEEE. The CDR3 is 13 residues long. Trimming left V 0 bases short and J 3 bases short, with 4 bases between. CDR3: CASSLAHNQPQHF. The CDR3 DNA follows: TGTGCCAGCAGCTTGGCCCACAATCAGCCCCAGCATTTT. Looking up the rest from reference TRBV5-6 and TRBJ1-5 gives the full variable domain: DAGVTQSPTHLIKTRGQQVTLRCSPKSGHDTVSWYQQALGQGPQFIFQYYEEEERQRGNFPDRFSGHQFPNYSSELNVNALLLGDSALYLCASSLAHNQPQHFGDGTRLSIL.

The gene calls are TRBV3-1 (or the pseudogene TRBV3-2) and TRBJ1-6; TRBD1 aligns across 9 bases. Germline assignment: CDR1 LGHDT and CDR2 YNNKEL (reference sequence). The CDR3 is 18 amino acids. Losses at the gene ends were 0 bases for V and 6 bases for J; bases not matched to a gene: 9. The CDR3 coding sequence is TGTGCCAGCAGCCAAGATCCCCGGGACAGGGTCCGTAATTCACCCCTCCACTTT. As protein: CASSQDPRDRVRNSPLHF.

This chain links TRBV19 with TRBJ1-1; a weak D match, TRBD1 (6 bases). Trimming removed 7 bases at V and 4 bases at J, with 19 bases between. The CDR3 runs 15 residues. The germline CDR1 and CDR2 sequences are LNHDA and SQIVND (reference sequence). Here the CDR3 DNA reads TGTGCCAGTAACGATGGGGGGGCCGGGAGCACTGAAGCTTTCTTT. Its protein product is CASNDGGAGSTEAFF.

The chain uses TRBV12-5 and TRBJ1-1; 11 bases agree with TRBD1. Germline CDR1 LGHNT, CDR2 FRNRAP. The CDR3 has 17 residues. Trimming removed 0 bases from V and 5 bases from J; junction bases left unmatched: 8. This CDR3 reads CASGLVLWTGGSTEAFF. CDR3 in DNA: TGTGCTAGTGGTTTGGTACTTTGGACAGGGGGCTCAACTGAAGCTTTCTTT.

The genes are TRBV7-6 and TRBJ2-3; TRBD1 matches at 9 bases. The V and J ends lost 5 bases and 5 bases, in that order; junction bases with no gene match: 8. The CDR3 extends over 15 amino acids. Germline assignment: CDR1 SGHVS and CDR2 FNYEAQ. Here the CDR3 DNA reads TGTGCCAGCAGCCCGAAAGGACAGGGGATAGATACGCAGTATTTT. Protein sequence: CASSPKGQGIDTQYF.

Points on this clone: No conserved phenylalanine or tryptophan ends this CDR3, so it is likely a read error. The J gene is TRBJ1-1, the V gene TRBV5-1; 7 bases map to TRBD1. Germline V lookup: CDR1 SGHRS, CDR2 YFSETQ. V dropped 4 bases and J dropped 4; count of bases not matched to a gene: 10. CDR3 length: 15 residues. Here the CDR3 reads CASSSRQGRGTEAFL. The CDR3 region has the DNA TGCGCCAGCAGCAGTCGACAGGGCAGGGGCACTGAAGCTTTCCTT.

The rearrangement joins TRBV2 to TRBJ2-7; a weak D match, TRBD1 (6 bases). Germline V gives CDR1 SNHLY, CDR2 FYNNEI. V lost 6 bases to trimming and J lost 1 base, with 16 bases between them. The CDR3 is 15 amino acids. CDR3 nucleotide sequence: TGTGCCAGCAGCCAGGGGCCGGTTGGATCCTACGAGCAGTACTTC. Translated: CASSQGPVGSYEQYF.